A selection of T cell receptor beta chains follows, all from one sample in a study of blood T cell repertoires in COVID-19. Only in-frame clones appear in the TCRdb table, and some are missing; sequencing was by immunoSEQ multiplex PCR. The sample carries about 120,000 clones, around 82% recorded once. The sequenced sample was peripheral blood. The receptors derive from a man aged 25-45 years with COVID-19, enrolled during active disease. The CDR3 runs from the conserved cysteine through the conserved F or W. The order of the fields is D gene, V gene, clone size, J gene, CDR3 DNA, CDR3 protein. The D gene is left open where the match is weak. Where a row states a size, it is once, few, many or the class of an expanded clone; other rows omit it.

.,TRBV19,.,TRBJ2-7,TGTGCCAGTAGTATAGGACATTCGAACTCCTACGAGCAGTACTTC,CASSIGHSNSYEQYF
.,TRBV7-2,.,TRBJ1-4,TGTGCCAGCAGCAGCGTAAGGGGCGCTGAAAAACTGTTTTTT,CASSSVRGAEKLFF
.,TRBV27,.,TRBJ2-1,TGTGCCAGCAGTTTATTGGGGGGGGCTAATGAGCAGTTCTTC,CASSLLGGANEQFF
.,TRBV7-9,.,TRBJ2-5,TGTGCCAGCAGCTTAGGCGGTAGCGGAGGAGAGACCCAGTACTTC,CASSLGGSGGETQYF
.,TRBV3-1/TRBV3-2,.,TRBJ2-1,TGTGCCAGCAGTGGGTGGGTGAGCGACAATGAGCAGTTCTTC,CASSGWVSDNEQFF
.,TRBV4-1,.,TRBJ1-6,TGCGCCAGCAGCCAAGTCCCGGGTTCACCCCTCCACTTT,CASSQVPGSPLHF
.,TRBV12-3/TRBV12-4,once,TRBJ2-7,TGTGCCAGCAGTTTCGGGGAAATCTACGAGCAGTACTTC,CASSFGEIYEQYF
TRBD1,TRBV6-6,once,TRBJ1-4,TGTGCCAGCAGTCCCGGACAGGGACTATACTCAACTAATGAAAAACTGTTTTTT,CASSPGQGLYSTNEKLFF
TRBD2,TRBV30,.,TRBJ2-3,TGTGCCTGGAGGTCTAGCGGGGTTTTAGATACGCAGTATTTT,CAWRSSGVLDTQYF
.,TRBV28,once,TRBJ1-5,TGTGCCAGCAGATCCCGGGACTATGGGGGATACGGCAATCAGCCCCAGCATTTT,CASRSRDYGGYGNQPQHF
.,TRBV4-1,few,TRBJ2-7,TGCGCCAGCAGCCATCCGGGATCGACCACCTACGAGCAGTACTTC,CASSHPGSTTYEQYF